This is a list of T cell receptor beta chains from one sample in a study of shared T cell receptors in the human thymus. Measured with immunoSEQ multiplex PCR; TCRdb has only the in-frame clones, and not every one. The repertoire holds hundreds of thousands of clones, with roughly 90% as singletons. These data also featured in a second study, about human thymus T cells.

The sample consisted of thymocytes. Receptors originate from a boy under three years old with a congenital heart defect. CDR3s include the opening cysteine and the closing phenylalanine or tryptophan. A D gene is named only where the DNA matches it firmly. Some rows mark clone size as missing; the rest say once, few, many or name a class of expanded clone.

d_gene | j_gene | abundance | v_gene | CDR3nt | CDR3aa
NA | TRBJ2-7 | NA | TRBV23-1 | TGCGCCAGCAGCCACCCGCTATTTCCTTCCTACGAGCAGTACTTC | CASSHPLFPSYEQYF
TRBD2 | TRBJ2-3 | NA | TRBV7-2 | TGTGCCAGCAGCCTAAGGACTAGCGGGACTAGCACAGATACGCAGTATTTT | CASSLRTSGTSTDTQYF
TRBD1 | TRBJ1-5 | NA | TRBV15 | TGTGCCACCAGCAGTCCCTCCGGACAGGCCTACAATCAGCCCCAGCATTTT | CATSSPSGQAYNQPQHF
NA | TRBJ2-3 | NA | TRBV10-3 | TGTGCCATCAGTTCAGTAGCGGCTAGCACAGATACGCAGTATTTT | CAISSVAASTDTQYF
NA | TRBJ1-5 | NA | TRBV27 | TGCGCCAGCAGTTTATCGAAGTCAGGGCTGGGCAATCAGCCCCAGCATTTT | CASSLSKSGLGNQPQHF
TRBD1 | TRBJ1-2 | NA | TRBV27 | TGTGCCAGCAGTATCACAGGGGGTTCCTATGGCTACACCTTC | CASSITGGSYGYTF
NA | TRBJ2-7 | NA | TRBV21-1 | TGTGCCAGCAGCCCCCAGACCCCTAGCTCAAGGTTCGACGAGCAGTACTTC | CASSPQTPSSRFDEQYF
TRBD2 | TRBJ2-3 | NA | TRBV4-3 | TGCGCCAGCAGCCAGGGACTAGCGGGAGGAAGGCAGTATTTT | CASSQGLAGGRQYF
NA | TRBJ1-4 | NA | TRBV10-3 | TGTGCCATCAGTGAGTCGGGAGCAGATGAAAAACTGTTTTTT | CAISESGADEKLFF
NA | TRBJ2-3 | NA | TRBV5-6 | TGTGCCAGCAGCTTGCTGGCTCTTTTCACAGATACGCAGTATTTT | CASSLLALFTDTQYF
TRBD2 | TRBJ2-7 | once | TRBV4-2 | TGTGCCAGCAGCCGCTCCGGGCGGGAGAGCTACGAGCAGTACTTC | CASSRSGRESYEQYF
TRBD2 | TRBJ2-1 | few | TRBV11-2 | TGTGCCAGCAGCTTCCAGCGGGAGGGGCCCGATGAGCAGTTCTTC | CASSFQREGPDEQFF
TRBD2 | TRBJ2-7 | NA | TRBV6-5 | TGTGCCAGCAGTTACCGGGAGGGACTAGCGGGTTGGGAGCAGTACTTC | CASSYREGLAGWEQYF
TRBD2 | TRBJ2-2 | NA | TRBV11-2 | TGTGCCAGCAGCTTAGGCGGGAGTGGGGAGCTGTTTTTT | CASSLGGSGELFF